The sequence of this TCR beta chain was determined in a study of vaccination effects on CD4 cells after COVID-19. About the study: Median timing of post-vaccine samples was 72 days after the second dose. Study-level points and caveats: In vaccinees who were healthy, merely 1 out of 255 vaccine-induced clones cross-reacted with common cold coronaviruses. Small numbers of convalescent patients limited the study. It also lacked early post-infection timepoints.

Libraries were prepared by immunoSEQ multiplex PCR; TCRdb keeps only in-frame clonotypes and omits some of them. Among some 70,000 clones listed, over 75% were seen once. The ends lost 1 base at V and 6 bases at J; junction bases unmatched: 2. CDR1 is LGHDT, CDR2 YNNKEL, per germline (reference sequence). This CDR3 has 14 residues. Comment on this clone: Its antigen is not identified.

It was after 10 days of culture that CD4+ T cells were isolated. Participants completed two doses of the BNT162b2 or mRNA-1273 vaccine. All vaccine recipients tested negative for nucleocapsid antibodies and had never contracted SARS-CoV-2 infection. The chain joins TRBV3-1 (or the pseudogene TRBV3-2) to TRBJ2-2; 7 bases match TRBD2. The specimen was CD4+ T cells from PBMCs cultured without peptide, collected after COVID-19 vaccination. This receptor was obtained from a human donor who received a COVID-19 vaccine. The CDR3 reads CASSQGTRAGELFF. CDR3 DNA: TGTGCCAGCAGCCAAGGGACTAGAGCCGGGGAGCTGTTTTTT.